These 26 T cell receptor beta chains came from one sample sequenced in a study of blood T cell repertoires in COVID-19. Here immunoSEQ multiplex PCR was the method, and the copy in TCRdb shows in-frame clones only, minus some. Among roughly 230,000 clones listed, over 75% were seen once. Material: peripheral blood. Every receptor here comes from a woman at least 80 years old with acute or convalescent COVID-19.

The CDR3 sequence is CASSASGQGGTGELFF. The CDR3 DNA reads TGTGCCAGTAGTGCCTCGGGACAGGGAGGCACCGGGGAGCTGTTTTTT. This chain uses TRBV19 with TRBJ2-2; 9 nucleotides align to TRBD1. With V trimmed by 5 bases and J by 4 bases, 8 bases remained unmatched. Germline V gene sequence: CDR1 LNHDA, CDR2 SQIVND (reference sequence). The CDR3 loop spans 16 amino acids.

The sample holds many counts of this clone. This rearrangement joins TRBV2 to TRBJ2-3; 10 nucleotides line up with TRBD1. J gave up 6 bases and V 4 bases, and 4 bases lay outside the gene matches. Germline lookup yields CDR1 SNHLY and CDR2 FYNNEI. The CDR3 spans 14 residues. CDR3 in amino acids: CASSADRGPDTQYF. CDR3 DNA sequence: TGTGCCAGCAGTGCCGACAGGGGGCCTGATACGCAGTATTTT.

CDR3 residues: CASSSLAGGPGKTQYF. The DNA of the CDR3 is TGTGCCAGCAGCTCCTTAGCGGGAGGGCCAGGGAAGACCCAGTACTTC. The chain uses TRBV5-6 and TRBJ2-5; 11 bases fit TRBD2. The CDR3 is 16 residues long. Germline loops: CDR1 SGHDT, CDR2 YYEEEE. V gave up 3 bases and J gave up 6 bases; unmatched junction bases: 10.

This sequence joins TRBV4-2 and TRBJ2-7; 9 positions match TRBD1. J lost 5 bases, V lost 5 bases, and 7 bases had no gene match. The germline V gene encodes CDR1 LGHNA and CDR2 YNFKEQ. This CDR3 region has 14 residues. The CDR3 region is CASSASGQGNEQYF. DNA for the CDR3: TGTGCCAGCAGCGCCTCGGGACAGGGTAACGAGCAGTACTTC.

This clone was seen only once. The rearrangement joins TRBV7-9 to TRBJ2-1; the match to TRBD2 covers 7 bases. Looked up from germline, CDR1 is SEHNR and CDR2 is FQNEAQ (reference sequence). The CDR3 has 14 amino acids. J was trimmed by 7 bases and V by 2 bases; bases with no gene match: 5. The CDR3 region is CASSLSGGRNEQFF. The CDR3 DNA is TGTGCCAGCAGCTTATCGGGAGGTCGGAATGAGCAGTTCTTC.

V and J are TRBV4-1 and TRBJ2-1; maybe TRBD1 (6 bases). The germline V gene encodes CDR1 MGHRA and CDR2 YSYEKL. The V gene lost 0 bases and the J gene lost 6 bases, with 12 bases spanning the gap. This CDR3 contains 15 residues. The CDR3 bases are TGCGCCAGCAGCCAAGACGTCCAGGGGTTCAATGAGCAGTTCTTC. It specifies CASSQDVQGFNEQFF.

The chain recombines TRBV25-1 with TRBJ2-7; no firm D call. CDR1 MGHDK and CDR2 SYGVNS come from the germline V gene. Trimming cost V 5 bases and J 4 bases, with 9 bases left between them. The CDR3 extends over 12 amino acids. The CDR3 sequence: CASSPTTYEQYF. The DNA for the CDR3 is TGTGCCAGCAGTCCTACGACTTACGAGCAGTACTTC.

The chain is built from TRBV27 and TRBJ2-3; D remains ambiguous. This CDR3 region has 13 residues. Trimming stripped 7 bases from V and 2 bases from J, with 10 bases between. In germline, CDR1 is MNHEY, CDR2 SMNVEV (reference sequence). The CDR3 region is CASKLPHTDTQYF. The CDR3 nucleotides read TGTGCCAGCAAGTTACCACACACAGATACGCAGTATTTT.

The chain combines TRBV19 with TRBJ1-6; 8 nucleotides agree with TRBD1. V gave up 2 bases and J gave up 7 bases; unmatched junction bases: 1. The CDR3 length is 14 residues. CDR1 LNHDA and CDR2 SQIVND come from the germline V gene (reference sequence). As DNA, the CDR3 is TGTGCCAGTAGTATACAGGGGGCGAATTCACCCCTCCACTTT. Translating gives CASSIQGANSPLHF.

This clone was observed once. The chain employs TRBV6-4 and TRBJ2-5, with D hard to call. Per germline, CDR1 MRHNA and CDR2 SNTAGT. Trimming took 4 bases from V and 5 from J, leaving 17 bases between them. The length of the CDR3 is 15 residues. CDR3 region: CASSGPSGSEETQYF. DNA for the CDR3: TGTGCCAGCAGTGGCCCGTCCGGGTCTGAGGAGACCCAGTACTTC.

The J gene is TRBJ2-1, the V gene TRBV29-1, with D perhaps matching TRBD1 (6 bases). Per the germline V gene, CDR1 is SQVTM and CDR2 is ANQGSEA. The V and J ends lost 5 bases and 15 bases respectively, with 20 bases between them. The CDR3 covers 12 residues. The CDR3 bases are TGCAGCGTTAGAAGCCGGGACACCGTAATGTTCTTC. Translation: CSVRSRDTVMFF.

The genes are TRBV2 and TRBJ1-5, with 9 bases fitting TRBD1. Losses at the gene ends were 2 bases for V and 6 bases for J; bases not matched to a gene: 8. Germline lookup yields CDR1 SNHLY and CDR2 FYNNEI. The CDR3 sequence is 16 residues long. CDR3 sequence reads: CASSEMGQGVGQPQHF. CDR3 in DNA: TGTGCCAGCAGTGAAATGGGACAGGGTGTCGGTCAGCCCCAGCATTTT.

CDR3 in amino acids: CASSPRTGYGYTF. CDR3 DNA: TGTGCCAGCAGTCCCAGGACAGGGTATGGCTACACCTTC. The rearrangement links TRBV12-3 or TRBV12-4 to TRBJ1-2; 8 bases map to TRBD1. After removal of 5 bases from V and 5 bases from J, the junction contained 4 bases not matched to a gene. The CDR3 consists of 13 residues.

The rearrangement uses TRBV19 and TRBJ1-2, with 8 bases lining up with TRBD1. The trim removed 5 bases at V and 7 bases at J, leaving 9 bases unmatched. The germline V gene encodes CDR1 LNHDA and CDR2 SQIVND (reference sequence). This CDR3 has 14 amino acids. The CDR3 DNA follows: TGTGCCAGTAGTTCCCTCGACAGGGGCGGTGGCTACACCTTC. Residues: CASSSLDRGGGYTF.

This clone was picked up a small number of times. The chain is built from TRBV6-5 and TRBJ1-6, with 10 bases identical to TRBD1. With 3 bases clipped from V and 9 bases from J, the junction kept 2 bases outside the gene matches. The V gene's germline CDR1 is MNHEY and CDR2 SVGAGI. This CDR3 contains 14 residues. In nucleotides, the CDR3 is TGTGCCAGCAGTTATGGGGACAGGGGTTCACCCCTCCACTTT. Amino acid sequence: CASSYGDRGSPLHF.

This rearrangement joins TRBV2 to TRBJ1-2; unclear D gene. Trimming removed 5 bases from V and 4 bases from J, with 11 bases in between. CDR3 length: 13 amino acids. CDR1 and CDR2 from the germline V gene are SNHLY and FYNNEI. The CDR3 DNA reads as TGTGCCAGCAGTACTGTTAGTAGCTATGGCTACACCTTC. Translation gives CASSTVSSYGYTF. The whole variable domain, filled in from reference TRBV2 and TRBJ1-2, reads EPEVTQTPSHQVTQMGQEVILRCVPISNHLYFYWYRQILGQKVEFLVSFYNNEISEKSEIFDDQFSVERPDGSNFTLKIRSTKLEDSAMYFCASSTVSSYGYTFGSGTRLTVV.

The genes are TRBV25-1 and TRBJ1-2; D remains ambiguous. The CDR3 length is 13 residues. Germline V gives CDR1 MGHDK, CDR2 SYGVNS. Trimming removed 4 bases at V and 7 bases at J, with 13 bases between. The CDR3 spells CASSVPGSGGYTF. CDR3 bases: TGTGCCAGCAGTGTCCCGGGAAGCGGTGGCTACACCTTC.

The chain couples TRBV11-2 to TRBJ2-1, with 11 bases that match TRBD2. In germline, CDR1 is SGHAT, CDR2 FQNNGV. This CDR3 is 17 amino acids long. Trimming at V came to 6 bases and at J to 6 bases, leaving 13 bases not matched to a gene. This chain's CDR3 is CASSFGLAGEGGNEQFF. The DNA for the CDR3 is TGTGCCAGCAGTTTTGGACTAGCGGGTGAGGGGGGCAATGAGCAGTTCTTC.

This chain uses TRBV18 with TRBJ2-1; TRBD2 agrees at 8 bases. This CDR3 is 18 amino acids long. V lost 5 bases to trimming and J lost 6 bases; unmatched junction nucleotides: 18. Germline V CDR1 and CDR2: KGHSH, LQKENI. The CDR3 DNA is TGTGCCAGCTCATCCCTACCAGTGTATAGCGGGATTGGCAATGAGCAGTTCTTC. Translation gives CASSSLPVYSGIGNEQFF.

This chain uses TRBV10-3 with TRBJ2-2; 9 nucleotides line up with TRBD2. This CDR3 spans 15 amino acids. Trimming at V came to 7 bases and at J to 7 bases, leaving 10 bases not matched to a gene. Looked up from germline, CDR1 is ENHRY and CDR2 is SYGVKD. Here the CDR3 DNA reads TGTGCCATCAAGGGACTAGCCTTCGGTGACGGGGAGCTGTTTTTT. It encodes CAIKGLAFGDGELFF.

V gene TRBV30 combines with J gene TRBJ1-5; 7 positions agree with TRBD1. With V trimmed by 3 bases and J by 1 base, 3 bases remained unmatched. The germline CDR1 and CDR2 sequences are GTSNPN and SVGIG (reference sequence). The CDR3 contains 14 residues. The CDR3 region is CAWSPQGSNQPQHF. The CDR3 DNA follows: TGTGCCTGGAGCCCACAGGGGAGCAATCAGCCCCAGCATTTT. Supplemented by reference TRBV30 and TRBJ1-5, the full variable domain reads SQTIHQWPATLVQPVGSPLSLECTVEGTSNPNLYWYRQAAGRGLQLLFYSVGIGQISSEVPQNLSASRPQDRQFILSSKKLLLSDSGFYLCAWSPQGSNQPQHFGDGTRLSIL.

The rearrangement links TRBV11-2 to TRBJ1-5; possibly TRBD1 for D (5 bases). CDR3 length: 14 residues. The V gene lost 0 bases and the J gene lost 7 bases, with 10 bases spanning the gap. Germline V gene lookup returns CDR1 SGHAT and CDR2 FQNNGV. This CDR3 reads CASSLDLGGQPQHF. The CDR3 bases are TGTGCCAGCAGCTTAGATCTGGGGGGGCAGCCCCAGCATTTT.

The chain couples TRBV5-1 to TRBJ2-2; 10 nucleotides match TRBD2. Per the germline V gene, CDR1 is SGHRS and CDR2 is YFSETQ. J lost 4 bases, V lost 0 bases, and 3 bases had no gene match. The CDR3 spans 16 residues. CDR3 loop: CASSLETSGTTGELFF. CDR3 DNA: TGCGCCAGCAGCTTGGAAACTAGCGGGACCACCGGGGAGCTGTTTTTT.

The V call is TRBV19, the J call TRBJ2-7; 7 bases line up with TRBD1. CDR1 and CDR2 (germline): LNHDA, SQIVND (reference sequence). The V segment lost 8 bases and the J segment 2 bases; nucleotides outside the gene matches: 6. CDR3 length equals 13 residues. DNA of the CDR3: TGTGCCAGTCAACAGGGGCTGCCCTACGAGCAGTACTTC. Encoded protein: CASQQGLPYEQYF. Looking up the rest from reference TRBV19 and TRBJ2-7 gives the full variable domain: DGGITQSPKYLFRKEGQNVTLSCEQNLNHDAMYWYRQDPGQGLRLIYYSQIVNDFQKGDIAEGYSVSREKKESFPLTVTSAQKNPTAFYLCASQQGLPYEQYFGPGTRLTVT.

V gene TRBV7-3 combines with J gene TRBJ1-5, with D perhaps TRBD1 (5 bases). Trimming shortened V by 1 base and J by 4 bases, and 11 bases separated the two germline ends. Germline lookup yields CDR1 SGHTA and CDR2 FQGTGA. This CDR3 comprises 15 residues. The CDR3 nucleotides read TGTGCCAGCAGCTTAATCGCAGGGCCTAATCAGCCCCAGCATTTT. It is translated as CASSLIAGPNQPQHF.

This chain connects TRBV5-1 to TRBJ1-2; 9 nucleotides agree with TRBD1. Germline V gene data show CDR1 as SGHRS and CDR2 as YFSETQ. The V and J ends lost 3 bases and 2 bases, in that order; junction bases with no gene match: 5. The CDR3 has 15 residues. CDR3 coding DNA: TGCGCCAGCAGCTCCCGAACAGGGGGCAACTATGGCTACACCTTC. Amino acids: CASSSRTGGNYGYTF.